The present T cell receptor beta chain was sequenced within a study of T cell clonotyping in hematopoietic cell transplantation. For this clone: Its antigen is still unknown.

Points from the study as a whole: Pathologically expanded recipient clonotypes increased progressively from day 30 to day 180 as diversity fell. Cells were unsorted, so CD4 and CD8 contributions were not separated.

This CDR3 spans 16 amino acids. Trimming took 7 bases from V and 5 from J, leaving 21 bases between them. In germline, CDR1 is SGHRS, CDR2 YFSETQ. The table came from immunoSEQ multiplex PCR; TCRdb's copy has only in-frame clones and leaves some out. The repertoire holds 55,000 to 70,000 clones, with around 94% as singletons. This TCR derives from a man aged 50 to 59 in good health. Some clones in this sample may be carry-over from other donors' samples. This chain connects TRBV5-1 to TRBJ2-2, with D uncertain. Sequencing was done on a sample of peripheral blood mononuclear cells. The CDR3 DNA reads as TGCGCCAGCTCTTCGGACCCCCCGAGTCAAACCGGGGAGCTGTTTTTT. It is translated as CASSSDPPSQTGELFF.